The 10 T cell receptor beta chains below all came from one sample that was sequenced in a study of T cells in Graves' hyperthyroidism and ophthalmopathy. RNA transcripts yielded amplified TCR beta CDR3 regions. During a first-round RT-PCR of the TCR CDR3, the HTBI primer set was used. MiXCR, run by TCRdb on the multiplex PCR reads, gives a single entry per CDR3 protein. This table holds around 350,000 distinct CDR3 sequences, about 15% found once. Sequenced sample: blood. The source is a woman under 30 with Graves' hyperthyroidism that later progressed to Graves' ophthalmopathy.

In its sample, this clonotype was seen many times. V and J are TRBV28 and TRBJ2-5, with 7 bases identical to TRBD1. The ends lost 6 bases at V and 3 bases at J; junction bases unmatched: 10. Germline V gene data show CDR1 as MDHEN and CDR2 as SYDVKM. The length of the CDR3 is 15 residues. Written as DNA, the CDR3 is TGTGCCAGCAGATACTCGGGACAGCGGAAAGAGACCCAGTACTTC. It specifies CASRYSGQRKETQYF.

This clonotype was observed at least ten times. This chain uses TRBV24-1 with TRBJ1-5, with 7 bases identical to TRBD1. The CDR3 contains 15 residues. The J segment lost 4 bases and the V segment lost 1 base, leaving 3 bases of the junction unmatched. Germline values: CDR1 KGHDR, CDR2 SFDVKD. CDR3 bases: TGTGCCACCAGTGATTTCACAGGGGCGAATCAGCCCCAGCATTTT. The encoded protein is CATSDFTGANQPQHF.

This clonotype has a count of ten or more. This sequence joins TRBV28 and TRBJ2-5; 7 bases align to TRBD1. Germline assignment: CDR1 MDHEN and CDR2 SYDVKM. The CDR3 has 14 residues. The junction had 8 bases not matched to a gene; V was cut back by 7 bases and J by 3 bases. CDR3 loop: CASTSGTVKETQYF. CDR3 nucleotide sequence: TGTGCCAGCACCAGTGGGACAGTCAAAGAGACCCAGTACTTC.

This clonotype occurred many times. In DNA, the CDR3 is TGTGCCAGCAGTTGGGGACGGGGCAATCAGCCCCAGCATTTT. Its protein product is CASSWGRGNQPQHF. The chain links TRBV28 to TRBJ1-5; a possible D gene is TRBD1 (5 bases). CDR1 is MDHEN, CDR2 SYDVKM, per germline. V dropped 4 bases and J dropped 2 bases, with 9 bases sitting between them. The CDR3 length is 14 residues.

This clonotype was observed at least ten times. The rearrangement joins TRBV6-1 to TRBJ2-1, with 7 nucleotides matching TRBD1. V shed 6 bases, J shed 2 bases, and the junction held 13 bases outside the gene matches. From germline, CDR1 is MNHNS and CDR2 SASEGT. This CDR3 is built from 17 residues. The CDR3 nucleotides are TGTGCCAGCAGCAGAGACCCCGGGACAGCCCCCTACAATGAGCAGTTCTTC. Amino acids: CASSRDPGTAPYNEQFF.

The chain recombines TRBV6-5 with TRBJ2-5, with D maybe TRBD2 (5 bases). The CDR3 runs 13 residues. CDR1 MNHEY and CDR2 SVGAGI come from the germline V gene. V was trimmed by 0 bases and J by 6 bases, leaving 8 bases between them. The CDR3 region is CASSYSGEQTQYF. The CDR3 nucleotides read TGTGCCAGCAGTTACTCCGGGGAACAGACCCAGTACTTC.

The table lists this clonotype with many counts. The V and J genes are TRBV2 and TRBJ2-7; possibly TRBD2 for D (5 bases). Germline V gene data show CDR1 as SNHLY and CDR2 as FYNNEI. Trimming cost V 4 bases and J 7 bases, with 5 bases left between them. The CDR3 loop spans 10 amino acids. In DNA, the CDR3 is TGTGCCAGCAGTGGACTAGAGCAGTACTTC. Its translation: CASSGLEQYF.

This clonotype has just a few counts. A much larger clone sits a single nucleotide away, making a read error possible. The chain recombines TRBV2 with TRBJ1-2, with 8 bases identical to TRBD1. The CDR3 totals 15 residues. CDR1 is SNHLY and CDR2 is FYNNEI in the germline V gene. CDR3: CASSRLQGERNGYAF. The DNA of the CDR3 is TGTGCCAGCAGTAGATTACAGGGGGAGAGGAATGGCTACGCCTTC.

This clonotype has at least ten counts. The chain combines TRBV5-1 with TRBJ2-2; the D gene could be TRBD1 or TRBD2 (5 bases each). The germline V and J ends were trimmed by 1 base and 7 bases, with 11 bases remaining between them. The CDR3 extends over 14 amino acids. Per the germline V gene, CDR1 is SGHRS and CDR2 is YFSETQ. CDR3 DNA sequence: TGCGCCAGCAGCTTGCCAGGGAGAGGCGGGGAGCTGTTTTTT. This gives the protein CASSLPGRGGELFF.

The rearrangement joins TRBV4-1 to TRBJ2-5, with TRBD2 matching over 8 bases. This CDR3 contains 17 residues. CDR1 and CDR2 (germline): MGHRA, YSYEKL. V dropped 3 bases and J dropped 1; count of bases not matched to a gene: 10. CDR3: CASSHTGTRGIQETQYF. The CDR3, as DNA: TGCGCCAGCAGCCACACCGGGACTAGGGGGATCCAAGAGACCCAGTACTTC.